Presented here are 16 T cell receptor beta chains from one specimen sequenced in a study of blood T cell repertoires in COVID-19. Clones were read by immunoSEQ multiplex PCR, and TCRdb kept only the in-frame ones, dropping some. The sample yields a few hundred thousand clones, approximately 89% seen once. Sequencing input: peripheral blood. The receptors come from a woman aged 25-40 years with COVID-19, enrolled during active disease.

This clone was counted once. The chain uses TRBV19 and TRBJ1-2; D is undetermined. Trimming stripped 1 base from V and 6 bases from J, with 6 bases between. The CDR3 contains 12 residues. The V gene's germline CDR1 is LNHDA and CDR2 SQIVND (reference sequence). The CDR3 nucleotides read TGTGCCAGTAGTATAGGCGGGGATGGCTACACCTTC. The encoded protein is CASSIGGDGYTF.

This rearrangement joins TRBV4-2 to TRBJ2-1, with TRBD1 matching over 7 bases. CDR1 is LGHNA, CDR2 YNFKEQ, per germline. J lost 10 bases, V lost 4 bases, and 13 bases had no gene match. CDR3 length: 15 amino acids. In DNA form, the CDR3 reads TGTGCCAGCAGCCCGGACGGGACAGCTGGAGACGAGCAGTTCTTC. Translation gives CASSPDGTAGDEQFF.

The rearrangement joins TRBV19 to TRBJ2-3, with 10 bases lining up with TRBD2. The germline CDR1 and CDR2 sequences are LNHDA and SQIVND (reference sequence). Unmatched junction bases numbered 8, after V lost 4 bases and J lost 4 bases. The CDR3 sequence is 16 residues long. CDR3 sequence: CASSTQRGGGSDTQYF. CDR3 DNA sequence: TGTGCCAGTAGTACCCAGCGGGGGGGAGGATCAGATACGCAGTATTTT.

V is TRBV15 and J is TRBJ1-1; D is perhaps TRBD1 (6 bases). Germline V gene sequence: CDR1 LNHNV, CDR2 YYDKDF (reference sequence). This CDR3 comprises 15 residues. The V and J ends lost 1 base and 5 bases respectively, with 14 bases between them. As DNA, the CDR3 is TGTGCCACCAGCAGAGTTTTAGGGGGGGAAACTGAAGCTTTCTTT. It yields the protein CATSRVLGGETEAFF. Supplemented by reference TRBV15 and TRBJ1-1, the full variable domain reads DAMVIQNPRYQVTQFGKPVTLSCSQTLNHNVMYWYQQKSSQAPKLLFHYYDKDFNNEADTPDNFQSRRPNTSFCFLDIRSPGLGDTAMYLCATSRVLGGETEAFFGQGTRLTVV.

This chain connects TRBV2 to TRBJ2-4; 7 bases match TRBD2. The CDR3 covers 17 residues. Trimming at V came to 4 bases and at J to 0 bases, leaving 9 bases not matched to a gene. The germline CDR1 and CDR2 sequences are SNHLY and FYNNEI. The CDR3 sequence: CASSGVAGVLAKNIQYF. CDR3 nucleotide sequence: TGTGCCAGCAGTGGGGTGGCGGGGGTCCTAGCCAAAAACATTCAGTACTTC.

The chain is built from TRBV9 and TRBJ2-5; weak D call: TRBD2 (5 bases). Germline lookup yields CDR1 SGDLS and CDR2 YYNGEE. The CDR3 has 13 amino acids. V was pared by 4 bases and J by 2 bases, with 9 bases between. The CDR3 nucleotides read TGTGCCAGCAGCCGTACTAGTCAAGAGACCCAGTACTTC. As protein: CASSRTSQETQYF. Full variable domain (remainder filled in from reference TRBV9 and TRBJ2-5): DSGVTQTPKHLITATGQRVTLRCSPRSGDLSVYWYQQSLDQGLQFLIQYYNGEERAKGNILERFSAQQFPDLHSELNLSSLELGDSALYFCASSRTSQETQYFGPGTRLLVL.

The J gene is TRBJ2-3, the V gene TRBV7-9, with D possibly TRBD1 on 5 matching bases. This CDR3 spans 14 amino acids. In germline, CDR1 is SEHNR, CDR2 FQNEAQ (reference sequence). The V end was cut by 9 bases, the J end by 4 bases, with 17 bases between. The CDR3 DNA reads TGTGCCAGTAGCACCTTGGGGCGGTCAGATACGCAGTATTTT. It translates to CASSTLGRSDTQYF.

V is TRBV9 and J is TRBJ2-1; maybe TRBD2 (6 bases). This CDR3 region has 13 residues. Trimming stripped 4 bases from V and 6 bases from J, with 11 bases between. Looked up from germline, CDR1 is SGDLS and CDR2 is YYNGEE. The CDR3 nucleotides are TGTGCCAGCAGCCCCGGACTACCCAATGAGCAGTTCTTC. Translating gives CASSPGLPNEQFF.

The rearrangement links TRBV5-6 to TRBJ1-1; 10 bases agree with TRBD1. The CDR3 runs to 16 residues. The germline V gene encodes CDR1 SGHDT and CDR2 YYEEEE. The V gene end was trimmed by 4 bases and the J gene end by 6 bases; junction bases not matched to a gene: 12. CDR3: CASSPDTGTGVSEAFF. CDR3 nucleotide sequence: TGTGCCAGCAGCCCCGACACCGGGACAGGGGTATCTGAAGCTTTCTTT.

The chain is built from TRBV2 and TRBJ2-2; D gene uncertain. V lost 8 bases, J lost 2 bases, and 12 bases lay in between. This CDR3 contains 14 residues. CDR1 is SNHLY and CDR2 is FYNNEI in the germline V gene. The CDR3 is CASLADVNTGELFF. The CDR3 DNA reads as TGTGCCAGCCTGGCCGATGTAAACACCGGGGAGCTGTTTTTT.

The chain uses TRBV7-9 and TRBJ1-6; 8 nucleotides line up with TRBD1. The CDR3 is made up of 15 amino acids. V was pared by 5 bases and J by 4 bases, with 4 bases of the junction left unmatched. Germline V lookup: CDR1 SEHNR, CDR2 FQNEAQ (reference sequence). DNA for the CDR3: TGTGCCAGCAGCACCCGGGACAGGTATAATTCACCCCTCCACTTT. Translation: CASSTRDRYNSPLHF.

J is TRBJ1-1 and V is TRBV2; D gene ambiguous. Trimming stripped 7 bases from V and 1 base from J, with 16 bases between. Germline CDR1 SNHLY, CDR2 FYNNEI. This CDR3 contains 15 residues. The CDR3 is CASKREWVPNTEAFF. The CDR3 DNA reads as TGTGCCAGCAAAAGGGAGTGGGTCCCGAACACTGAAGCTTTCTTT.

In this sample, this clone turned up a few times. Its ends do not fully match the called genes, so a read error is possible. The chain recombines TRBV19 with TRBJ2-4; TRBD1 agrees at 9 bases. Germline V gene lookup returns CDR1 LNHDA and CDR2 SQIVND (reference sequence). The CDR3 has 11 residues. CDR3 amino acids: CASSIRDRAFF. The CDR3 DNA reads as TGTGCCAGTAGTATACGGGACAGGGCCTTCTTC.

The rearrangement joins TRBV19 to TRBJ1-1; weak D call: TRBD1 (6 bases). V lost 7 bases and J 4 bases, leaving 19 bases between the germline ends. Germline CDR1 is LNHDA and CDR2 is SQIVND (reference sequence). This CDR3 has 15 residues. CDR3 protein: CASNGPDRPFTEAFF. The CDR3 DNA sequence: TGTGCCAGTAACGGACCGGACAGACCATTCACTGAAGCTTTCTTT.

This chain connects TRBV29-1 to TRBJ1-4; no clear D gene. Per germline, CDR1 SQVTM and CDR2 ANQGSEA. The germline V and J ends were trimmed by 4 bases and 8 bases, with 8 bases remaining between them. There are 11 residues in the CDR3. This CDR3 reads CSVGLSEKLFF. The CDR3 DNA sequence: TGCAGCGTTGGTCTAAGCGAAAAACTGTTTTTT.

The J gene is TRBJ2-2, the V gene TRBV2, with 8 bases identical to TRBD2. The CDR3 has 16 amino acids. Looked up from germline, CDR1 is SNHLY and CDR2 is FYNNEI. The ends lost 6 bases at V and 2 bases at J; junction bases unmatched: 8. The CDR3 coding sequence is TGTGCCAGCAGCGGGGAGCGGGGGCGAAACACCGGGGAGCTGTTTTTT. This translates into CASSGERGRNTGELFF.